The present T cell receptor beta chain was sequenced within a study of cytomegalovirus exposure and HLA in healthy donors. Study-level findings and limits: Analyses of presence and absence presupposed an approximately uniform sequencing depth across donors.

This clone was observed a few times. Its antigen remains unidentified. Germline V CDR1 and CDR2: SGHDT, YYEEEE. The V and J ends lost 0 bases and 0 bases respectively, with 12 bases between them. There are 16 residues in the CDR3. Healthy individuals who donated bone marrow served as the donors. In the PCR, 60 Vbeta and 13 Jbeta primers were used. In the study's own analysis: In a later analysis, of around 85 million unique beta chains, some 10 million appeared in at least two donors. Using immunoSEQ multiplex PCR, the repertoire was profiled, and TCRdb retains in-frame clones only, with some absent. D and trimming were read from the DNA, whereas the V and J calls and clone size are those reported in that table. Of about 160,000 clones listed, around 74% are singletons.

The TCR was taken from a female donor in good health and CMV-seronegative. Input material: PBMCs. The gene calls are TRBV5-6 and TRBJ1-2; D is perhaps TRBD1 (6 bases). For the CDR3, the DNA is TGTGCCAGCAGCTTGGACAGGGTGGTAGCTAACTATGGCTACACCTTC. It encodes CASSLDRVVANYGYTF.